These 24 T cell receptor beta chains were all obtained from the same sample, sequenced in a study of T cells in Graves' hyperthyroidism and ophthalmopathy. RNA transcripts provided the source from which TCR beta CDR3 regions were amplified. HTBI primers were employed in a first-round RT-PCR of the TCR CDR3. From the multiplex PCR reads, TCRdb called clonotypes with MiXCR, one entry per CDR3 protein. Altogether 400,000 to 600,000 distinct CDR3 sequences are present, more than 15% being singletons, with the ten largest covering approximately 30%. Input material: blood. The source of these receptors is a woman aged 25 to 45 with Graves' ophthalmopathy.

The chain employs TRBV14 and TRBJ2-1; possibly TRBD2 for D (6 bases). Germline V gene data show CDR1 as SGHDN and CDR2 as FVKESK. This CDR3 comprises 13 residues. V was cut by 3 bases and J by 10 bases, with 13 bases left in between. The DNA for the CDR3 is TGTGCCAGCAGCCACGGGGCCGGAGGGGAGCAGTTCTTC. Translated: CASSHGAGGEQFF. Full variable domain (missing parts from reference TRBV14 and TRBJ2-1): EAGVTQFPSHSVIEKGQTVTLRCDPISGHDNLYWYRRVMGKEIKFLLHFVKESKQDESGMPNNRFLAERTGGTYSTLKVQPAELEDSGVYFCASSHGAGGEQFFGPGTRLTVL.

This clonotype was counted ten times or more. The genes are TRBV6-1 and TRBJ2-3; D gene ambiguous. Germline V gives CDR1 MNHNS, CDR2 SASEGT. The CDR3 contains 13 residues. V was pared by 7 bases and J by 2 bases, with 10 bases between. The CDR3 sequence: CASTYKATDTQYF. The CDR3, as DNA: TGTGCCAGCACCTACAAGGCCACAGATACGCAGTATTTT.

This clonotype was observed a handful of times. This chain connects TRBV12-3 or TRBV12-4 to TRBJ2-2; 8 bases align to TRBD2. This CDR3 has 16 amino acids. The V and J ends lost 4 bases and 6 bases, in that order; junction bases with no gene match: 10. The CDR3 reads CASSYSGTRPPGELFF. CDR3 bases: TGTGCCAGCAGTTATTCCGGGACTAGGCCCCCCGGGGAGCTGTTTTTT.

The CDR3 here is CASGQEAGVYEQYF. CDR3 DNA: TGCGCCAGCGGCCAGGAAGCGGGAGTCTACGAGCAGTACTTC. V usage is TRBV5-1 and J usage is TRBJ2-7, with 8 nucleotides matching TRBD2. Germline assignment: CDR1 SGHRS and CDR2 YFSETQ. The V segment lost 7 bases and the J segment 3 bases; nucleotides outside the gene matches: 9. The CDR3 consists of 14 residues. Full variable domain (missing parts from reference TRBV5-1 and TRBJ2-7): KAGVTQTPRYLIKTRGQQVTLSCSPISGHRSVSWYQQTPGQGLQFLFEYFSETQRNKGNFPGRFSGRQFSNSRSEMNVSTLELGDSALYLCASGQEAGVYEQYFGPGTRLTVT.

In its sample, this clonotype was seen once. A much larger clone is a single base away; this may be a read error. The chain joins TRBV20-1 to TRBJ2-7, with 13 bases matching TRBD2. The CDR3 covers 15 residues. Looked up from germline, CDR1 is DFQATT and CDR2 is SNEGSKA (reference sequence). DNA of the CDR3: TGCAGTGCTTCCCCCCCACTAGCGGGAGGGGGGGAGCAGCACTTC. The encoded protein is CSASPPLAGGGEQHF.

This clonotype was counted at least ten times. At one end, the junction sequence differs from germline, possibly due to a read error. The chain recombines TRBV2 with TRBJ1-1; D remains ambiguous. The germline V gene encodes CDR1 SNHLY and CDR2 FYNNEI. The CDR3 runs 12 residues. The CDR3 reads CASIEDNSEAFF. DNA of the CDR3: TGTGCCAGCATTGAAGATAATAGTGAAGCTTTCTTT.

In nucleotides, the CDR3 is TGTGCCAGCAGTTTTGGGCTAGCGAGAAATGAGCAGTTCTTC. Residues: CASSFGLARNEQFF. The V call is TRBV27, the J call TRBJ2-1, with D maybe TRBD2 (6 bases). The CDR3 has 14 residues. The germline CDR1 and CDR2 sequences are MNHEY and SMNVEV (reference sequence). Deletions cut 3 bases from V and 7 bases from J, with 13 bases between.

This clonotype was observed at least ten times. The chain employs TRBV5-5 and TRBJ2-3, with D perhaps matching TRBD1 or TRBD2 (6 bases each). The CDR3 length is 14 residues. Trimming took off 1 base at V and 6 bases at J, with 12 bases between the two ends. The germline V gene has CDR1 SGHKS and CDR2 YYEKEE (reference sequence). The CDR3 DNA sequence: TGTGCCAGCAGCTTGTTCGGGGGCCCGGATACGCAGTATTTT. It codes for CASSLFGGPDTQYF.

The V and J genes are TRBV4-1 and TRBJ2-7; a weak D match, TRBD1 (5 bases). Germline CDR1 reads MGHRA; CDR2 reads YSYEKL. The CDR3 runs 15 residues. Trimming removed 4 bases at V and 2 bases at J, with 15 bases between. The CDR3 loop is CASSPLLQGAYEQYF. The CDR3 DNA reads TGCGCCAGCAGCCCGTTATTGCAGGGCGCCTACGAGCAGTACTTC.

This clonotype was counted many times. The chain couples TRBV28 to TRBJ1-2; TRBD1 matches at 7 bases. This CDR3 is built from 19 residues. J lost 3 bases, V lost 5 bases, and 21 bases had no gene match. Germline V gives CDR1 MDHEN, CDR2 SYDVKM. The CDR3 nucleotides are TGTGCCAGCAGTCTTTCAACTATCCGCCTTGACAGGGTCCACTATGGCTACACCTTC. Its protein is CASSLSTIRLDRVHYGYTF.

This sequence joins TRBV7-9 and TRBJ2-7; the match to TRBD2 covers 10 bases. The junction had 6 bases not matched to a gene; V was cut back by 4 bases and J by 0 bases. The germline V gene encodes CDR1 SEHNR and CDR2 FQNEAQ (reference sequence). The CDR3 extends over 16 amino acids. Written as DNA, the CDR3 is TGTGCCAGCAGCTCCCTAGCGGGAGAACCCTCCTACGAGCAGTACTTC. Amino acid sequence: CASSSLAGEPSYEQYF.

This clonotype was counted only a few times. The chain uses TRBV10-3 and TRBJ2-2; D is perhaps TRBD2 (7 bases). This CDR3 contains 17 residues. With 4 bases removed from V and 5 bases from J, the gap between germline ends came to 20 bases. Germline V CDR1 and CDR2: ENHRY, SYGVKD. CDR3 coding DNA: TGTGCCATCAGTGCGCACTTCGGAGGGGGAGGGACCGGGGAGCTGTTTTTT. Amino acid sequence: CAISAHFGGGGTGELFF.

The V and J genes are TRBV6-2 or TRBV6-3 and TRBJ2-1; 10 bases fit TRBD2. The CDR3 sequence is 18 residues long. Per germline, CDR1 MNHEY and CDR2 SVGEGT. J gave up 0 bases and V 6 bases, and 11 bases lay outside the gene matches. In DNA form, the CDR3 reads TGTGCCAGCAGAAGAAATAGCGGGAGGCTGAGCTCCTACAATGAGCAGTTCTTC. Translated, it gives CASRRNSGRLSSYNEQFF.

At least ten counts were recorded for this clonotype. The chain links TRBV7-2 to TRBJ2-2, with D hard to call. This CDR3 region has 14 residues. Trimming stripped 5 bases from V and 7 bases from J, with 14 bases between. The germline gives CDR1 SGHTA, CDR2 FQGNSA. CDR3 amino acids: CASSPSDTGGELFF. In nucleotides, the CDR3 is TGTGCCAGCAGCCCCAGTGACACCGGCGGGGAGCTGTTTTTT.

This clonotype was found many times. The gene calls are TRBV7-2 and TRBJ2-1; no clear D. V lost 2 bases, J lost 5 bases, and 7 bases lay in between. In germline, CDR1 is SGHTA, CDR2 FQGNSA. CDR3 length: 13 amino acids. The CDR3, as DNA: TGTGCCAGCAGCTTACGGGCCAACAATGAGCAGTTCTTC. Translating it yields CASSLRANNEQFF.

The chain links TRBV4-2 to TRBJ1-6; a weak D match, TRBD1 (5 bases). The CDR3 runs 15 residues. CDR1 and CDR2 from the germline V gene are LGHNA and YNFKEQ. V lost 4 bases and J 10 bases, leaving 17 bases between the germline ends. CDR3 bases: TGTGCCAGCAGCCCGCCGGGACGGGTGGGATCACCCCTCCACTTT. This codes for CASSPPGRVGSPLHF.

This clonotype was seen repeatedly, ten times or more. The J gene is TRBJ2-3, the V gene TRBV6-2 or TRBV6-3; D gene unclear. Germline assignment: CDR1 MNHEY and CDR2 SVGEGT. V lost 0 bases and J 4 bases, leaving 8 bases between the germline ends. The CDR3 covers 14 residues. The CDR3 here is CASSYSYSADTQYF. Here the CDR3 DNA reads TGTGCCAGCAGTTACTCGTACTCCGCAGATACGCAGTATTTT.

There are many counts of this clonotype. The CDR3, as DNA: TGTGCCAGCAGTTCCCTTACGCCGCCAGATACGCAGTATTTT. Translating it yields CASSSLTPPDTQYF. V usage is TRBV27 and J usage is TRBJ2-3; no reliable D call. Trimming cost V 4 bases and J 4 bases, with 12 bases left between them. The CDR3 sequence is 14 residues long. CDR1 is MNHEY, CDR2 SMNVEV, per germline (reference sequence).

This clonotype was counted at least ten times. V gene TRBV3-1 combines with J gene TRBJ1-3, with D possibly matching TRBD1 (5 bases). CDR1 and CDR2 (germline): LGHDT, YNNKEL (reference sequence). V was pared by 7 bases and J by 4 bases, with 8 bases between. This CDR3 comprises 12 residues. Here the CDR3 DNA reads TGTGCCAGCACCCACAGGGGAAACACCATATATTTT. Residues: CASTHRGNTIYF.

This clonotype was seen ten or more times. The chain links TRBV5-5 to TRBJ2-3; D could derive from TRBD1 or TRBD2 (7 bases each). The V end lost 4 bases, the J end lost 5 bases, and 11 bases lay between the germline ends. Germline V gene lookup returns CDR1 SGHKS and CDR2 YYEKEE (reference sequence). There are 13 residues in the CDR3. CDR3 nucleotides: TGTGCCAGCAGCGGGGGGGACAGAGATACGCAGTATTTT. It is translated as CASSGGDRDTQYF.

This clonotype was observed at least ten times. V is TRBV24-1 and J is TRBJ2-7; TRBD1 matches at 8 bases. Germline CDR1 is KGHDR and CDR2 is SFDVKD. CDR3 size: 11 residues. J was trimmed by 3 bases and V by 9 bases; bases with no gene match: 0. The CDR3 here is CATGQGYEQYF. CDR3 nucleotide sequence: TGTGCCACCGGACAGGGCTACGAGCAGTACTTC.

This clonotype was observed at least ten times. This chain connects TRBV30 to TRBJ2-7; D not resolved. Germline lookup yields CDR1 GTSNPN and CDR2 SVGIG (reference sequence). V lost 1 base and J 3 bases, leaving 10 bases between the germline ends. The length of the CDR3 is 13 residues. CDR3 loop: CAWSGVRIYEQYF. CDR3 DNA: TGTGCCTGGAGTGGGGTGAGGATCTACGAGCAGTACTTC.

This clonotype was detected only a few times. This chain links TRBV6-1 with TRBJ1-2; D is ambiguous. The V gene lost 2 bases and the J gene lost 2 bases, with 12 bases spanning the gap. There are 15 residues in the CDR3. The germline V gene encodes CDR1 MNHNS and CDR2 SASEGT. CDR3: CASSEITSPNYGYTF. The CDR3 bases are TGTGCCAGCAGTGAAATAACAAGCCCGAACTATGGCTACACCTTC.

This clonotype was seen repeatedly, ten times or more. The CDR3 loop reads CASSKGHQETQYF. As DNA, the CDR3 is TGTGCCAGCAGTAAAGGGCATCAAGAGACCCAGTACTTC. The chain carries TRBV7-3 and TRBJ2-5; D call uncertain. V lost 6 bases to trimming and J lost 2 bases, with 10 bases between them. Germline V gives CDR1 SGHTA, CDR2 FQGTGA. There are 13 residues in the CDR3.